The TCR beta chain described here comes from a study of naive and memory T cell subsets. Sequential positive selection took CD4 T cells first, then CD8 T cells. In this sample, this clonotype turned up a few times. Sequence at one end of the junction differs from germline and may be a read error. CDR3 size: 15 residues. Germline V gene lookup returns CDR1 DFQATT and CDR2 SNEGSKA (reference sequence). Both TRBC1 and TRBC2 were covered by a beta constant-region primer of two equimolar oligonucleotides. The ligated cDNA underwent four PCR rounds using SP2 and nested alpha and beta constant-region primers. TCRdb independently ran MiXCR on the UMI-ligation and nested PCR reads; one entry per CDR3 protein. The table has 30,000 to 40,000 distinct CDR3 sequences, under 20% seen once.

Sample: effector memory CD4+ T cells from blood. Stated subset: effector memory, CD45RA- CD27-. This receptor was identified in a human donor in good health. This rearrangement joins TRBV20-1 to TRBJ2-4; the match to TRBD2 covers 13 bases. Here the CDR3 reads CSARGTSGIQNIQYF. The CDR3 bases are TGCAGTGCCAGAGGGACTAGCGGGATTCAAAACATTCAGTACTTC.